The sequence of this T cell receptor beta chain was determined in a study of blood T cell repertoires in COVID-19. Profiling relied on immunoSEQ multiplex PCR, and the TCRdb table lists in-frame clones only, not all of them. Found here are around 80,000 clones, almost 85% of them singletons; the top ten hold more than 10%. The CDR3 extends over 16 amino acids. Trimming removed 8 bases from V and 3 bases from J; junction bases left unmatched: 15. The germline gives CDR1 LNHDA, CDR2 SQIVND (reference sequence). The specimen sequenced was peripheral blood. This clonotype was sampled from an elderly man with acute or convalescent COVID-19. The chain recombines TRBV19 with TRBJ1-2; 7 bases agree with TRBD1. CDR3 residues: CASAAVFRQGDYGYTF. The CDR3 bases are TGTGCCAGTGCCGCGGTTTTCCGGCAGGGGGACTATGGCTACACCTTC.